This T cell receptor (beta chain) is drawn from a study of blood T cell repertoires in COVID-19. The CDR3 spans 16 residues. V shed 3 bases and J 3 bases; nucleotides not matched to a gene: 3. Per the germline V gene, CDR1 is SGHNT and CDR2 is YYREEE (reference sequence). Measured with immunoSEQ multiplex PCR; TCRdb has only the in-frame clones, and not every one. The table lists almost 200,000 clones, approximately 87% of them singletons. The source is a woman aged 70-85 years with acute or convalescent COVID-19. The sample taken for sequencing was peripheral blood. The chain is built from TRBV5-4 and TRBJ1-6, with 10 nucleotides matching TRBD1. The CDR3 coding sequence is TGTGCCAGCAGCTCAAGGACAGGGGGCTATAATTCACCCCTCCACTTT. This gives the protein CASSSRTGGYNSPLHF.